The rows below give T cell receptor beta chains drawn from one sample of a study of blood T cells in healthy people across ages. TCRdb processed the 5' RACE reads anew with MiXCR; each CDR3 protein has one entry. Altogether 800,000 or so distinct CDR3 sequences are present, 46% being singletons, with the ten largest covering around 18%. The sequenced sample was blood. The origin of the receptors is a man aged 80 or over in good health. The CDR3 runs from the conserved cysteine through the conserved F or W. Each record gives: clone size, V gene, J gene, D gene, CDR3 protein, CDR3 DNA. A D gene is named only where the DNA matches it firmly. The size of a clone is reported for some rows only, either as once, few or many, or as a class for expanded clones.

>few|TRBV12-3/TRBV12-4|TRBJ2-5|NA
CASSRRTETQYF
TGTGCCAGCAGCCGACGTACAGAGACCCAGTACTTC
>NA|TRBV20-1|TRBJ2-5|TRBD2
CSARDPASGTWETQYF
TGCAGTGCTAGAGATCCTGCTAGCGGGACCTGGGAGACCCAGTACTTC
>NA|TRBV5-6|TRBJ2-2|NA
CASSRNTYTGELFF
TGTGCCAGCAGCCGAAACACCTACACCGGGGAGCTGTTTTTT
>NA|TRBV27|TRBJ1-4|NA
CASSWFGSANEKLFF
TGTGCCAGCAGTTGGTTCGGATCAGCTAATGAAAAACTGTTTTTT
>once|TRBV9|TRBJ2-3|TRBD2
CASSVVREDTQYF
TGTGCCAGCAGCGTAGTGCGGGAGGATACGCAGTATTTT
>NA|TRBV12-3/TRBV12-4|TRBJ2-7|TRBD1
CASSSTGGGYEQYF
TGTGCCAGCAGTTCCACAGGGGGCGGTTACGAGCAGTACTTC
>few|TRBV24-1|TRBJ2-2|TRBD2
CATSRSSGRTTGELFF
TGTGCCACCAGTAGGTCTAGCGGGAGGACCACCGGGGAGCTGTTTTTT
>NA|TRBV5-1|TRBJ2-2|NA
CASSTDRSTGELFF
TGCGCCAGCAGCACCGACAGGAGCACCGGGGAGCTGTTTTTT
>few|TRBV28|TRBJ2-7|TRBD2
CASRKLAGAFGEQYF
TGTGCCAGCAGGAAACTAGCGGGAGCTTTTGGCGAGCAGTACTTC
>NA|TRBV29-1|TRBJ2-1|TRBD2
CSVLGLAVRDYNEQFF
TGCAGCGTTTTGGGACTAGCGGTAAGAGATTACAATGAGCAGTTCTTC
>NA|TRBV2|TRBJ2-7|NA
CASRGQSYNEQYF
TGTGCCAGCAGAGGACAGAGTTACAATGAGCAGTACTTC
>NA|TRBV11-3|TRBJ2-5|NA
CASSLGGVTRTQYF
TGTGCCAGCAGCTTAGGGGGGGTAACCCGAACCCAGTACTTC
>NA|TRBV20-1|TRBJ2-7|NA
CSARDILGRVSAYEQYF
TGCAGTGCTAGAGATATATTGGGGCGGGTATCCGCCTACGAGCAGTACTTC
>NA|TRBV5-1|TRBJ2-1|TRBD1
CASSPTPGTGNYNEQFF
TGCGCCAGCAGTCCGACCCCCGGGACAGGGAACTACAATGAGCAGTTCTTC
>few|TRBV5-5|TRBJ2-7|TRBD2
CASSYGTSGSSEQYF
TGTGCCAGCAGCTACGGGACTAGCGGGAGTAGTGAGCAGTACTTC
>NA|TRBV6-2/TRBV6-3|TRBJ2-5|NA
CASNLRPRGGYQETQYF
TGTGCCAGCAACTTAAGGCCTCGAGGGGGGTACCAAGAGACCCAGTACTTC
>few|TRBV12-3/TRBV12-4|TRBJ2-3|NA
CASSVYHRDTQYF
TGTGCCAGCAGTGTGTACCATCGGGATACGCAGTATTTT
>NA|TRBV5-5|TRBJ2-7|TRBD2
CASSFERGSSYEQYF
TGTGCCAGCAGCTTTGAGCGGGGCAGCTCCTACGAGCAGTACTTC
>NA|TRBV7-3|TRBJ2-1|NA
CASSFAGQNNEQFF
TGTGCCAGCAGCTTCGCCGGGCAGAACAATGAGCAGTTCTTC
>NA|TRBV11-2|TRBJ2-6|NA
CASSLEPGRGANVLTF
TGTGCCAGCAGCTTAGAGCCCGGTCGCGGGGCCAACGTCCTGACTTTC
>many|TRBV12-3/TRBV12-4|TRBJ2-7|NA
CASSSVVGGTEQYF
TGTGCCAGCAGTTCCGTGGTGGGAGGAACCGAGCAGTACTTC
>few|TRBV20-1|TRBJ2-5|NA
CSARAPGAEMPSTQYF
TGCAGTGCTAGGGCCCCCGGGGCGGAGATGCCTTCGACCCAGTACTTC
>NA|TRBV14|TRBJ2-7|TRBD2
CASSLAGTSGQGVDEQYF
TGTGCCAGCAGTCTAGCCGGGACTAGCGGTCAAGGGGTCGATGAGCAGTACTTC
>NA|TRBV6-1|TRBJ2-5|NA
CASRWGQETQYF
TGTGCCAGCAGGTGGGGGCAAGAGACCCAGTACTTC
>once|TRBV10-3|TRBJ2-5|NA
CAITRASQETQYF
TGTGCCATCACCAGGGCAAGCCAAGAGACCCAGTACTTC
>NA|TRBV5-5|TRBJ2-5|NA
CASSLDSLYQETQYF
TGTGCCAGCAGCTTGGACAGTTTGTACCAAGAGACCCAGTACTTC
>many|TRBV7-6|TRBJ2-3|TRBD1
CASSFRDRGTDTQYF
TGCGCCAGCAGCTTCCGGGACAGGGGTACAGATACGCAGTATTTT
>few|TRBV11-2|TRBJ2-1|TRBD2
CASSSPGTREDEQFF
TGTGCCAGCAGCTCTCCCGGGACTAGGGAGGATGAGCAGTTCTTC
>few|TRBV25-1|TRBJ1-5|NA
CASRGLGQPQHF
TGTGCCAGCAGGGGTTTGGGTCAGCCCCAGCATTTT
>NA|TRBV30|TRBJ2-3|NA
CAWRGRVATDTQYF
TGTGCCTGGAGAGGGCGCGTGGCCACAGATACGCAGTATTTT
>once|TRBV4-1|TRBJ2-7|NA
CASSQSPVLNEQYF
TGCGCCAGCAGCCAAAGCCCCGTTCTAAATGAGCAGTACTTC
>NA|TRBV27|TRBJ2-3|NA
CASRLEGWNTDTQYF
TGTGCCAGCAGACTGGAGGGGTGGAACACAGATACGCAGTATTTT
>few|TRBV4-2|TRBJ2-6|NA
CASSYQGSGANVLTF
TGTGCCAGCAGCTATCAGGGTAGCGGGGCCAACGTCCTGACTTTC
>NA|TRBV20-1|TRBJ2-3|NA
CSAVPDTQYF
TGCAGTGCCGTACCAGATACGCAGTATTTT
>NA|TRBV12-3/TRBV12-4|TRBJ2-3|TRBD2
CASSLDGRAGLADTQYF
TGTGCCAGCAGTTTAGACGGGAGGGCCGGTTTGGCGGATACGCAGTATTTT
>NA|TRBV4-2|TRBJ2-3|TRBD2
CASSQDRASGGVTDTQYF
TGTGCCAGCAGCCAAGATCGCGCTAGCGGGGGGGTCACAGATACGCAGTATTTT
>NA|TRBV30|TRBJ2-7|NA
CAWALDLTYEQYF
TGTGCCTGGGCCCTAGACTTGACCTACGAGCAGTACTTC
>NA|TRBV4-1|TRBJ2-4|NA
CASSQGLVAKNIQYF
TGCGCCAGCAGCCAAGGTCTAGTAGCCAAAAACATTCAGTACTTC
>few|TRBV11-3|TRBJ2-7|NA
CASSHRSYSYEQYF
TGTGCCAGCAGCCATCGCAGTTACTCCTACGAGCAGTACTTC
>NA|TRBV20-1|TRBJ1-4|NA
CSATGVVNEKLFF
TGCAGTGCTACAGGGGTCGTTAATGAAAAACTGTTTTTT
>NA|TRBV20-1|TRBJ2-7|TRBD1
CSATGQGASYEQYF
TGCAGTGCTACAGGACAGGGGGCCTCCTACGAGCAGTACTTC
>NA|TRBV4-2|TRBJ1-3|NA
CASSLQVGAGNTIYF
TGTGCCAGCAGCCTCCAAGTAGGGGCTGGAAACACCATATATTTT
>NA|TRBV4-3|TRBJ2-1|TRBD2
CASSQGLPGLAIDEQFF
TGCGCCAGCAGCCAGGGATTACCGGGACTAGCGATAGATGAGCAGTTCTTC
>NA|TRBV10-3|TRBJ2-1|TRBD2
CAIKGLAASNEQFF
TGTGCCATCAAAGGGCTAGCGGCGAGCAATGAGCAGTTCTTC
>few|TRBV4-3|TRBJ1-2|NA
CASSQERAVTVGYTF
TGCGCCAGCAGCCAAGAGAGGGCGGTAACTGTAGGCTACACCTTC
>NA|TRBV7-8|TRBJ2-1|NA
CASSPHYRSSYNEQFF
TGTGCCAGCAGCCCCCATTATAGGAGCTCCTACAATGAGCAGTTCTTC
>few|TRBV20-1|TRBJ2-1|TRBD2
CSTVLAGDAFF
TGCAGTACAGTCCTGGCGGGAGATGCGTTCTTC
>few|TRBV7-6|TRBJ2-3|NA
CASSLAMGGRTDTQYF
TGTGCCAGCAGCTTAGCGATGGGCGGGCGCACAGATACGCAGTATTTT
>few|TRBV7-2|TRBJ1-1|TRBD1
CASSPRQGLNTEAFF
TGTGCCAGCAGCCCGAGACAGGGCTTGAACACTGAAGCTTTCTTT
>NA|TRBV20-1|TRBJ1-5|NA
CSASRGNQPQHF
TGCAGTGCTAGCCGGGGAAATCAGCCCCAGCATTTT
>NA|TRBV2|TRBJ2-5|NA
CASREGQPGGGTQYF
TGTGCCAGCAGAGAGGGACAGCCCGGAGGGGGGACCCAGTACTTC
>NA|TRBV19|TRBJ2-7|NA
CASSIVAGAYEQYF
TGTGCCAGTAGTATAGTTGCAGGGGCCTACGAGCAGTACTTC
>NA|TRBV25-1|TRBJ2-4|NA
CASSEKSIQYF
TGTGCCAGCAGTGAGAAGAGCATTCAGTACTTC
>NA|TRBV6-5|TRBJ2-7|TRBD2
CASGGTIYEQYF
TGTGCCAGCGGCGGGACTATCTACGAGCAGTACTTC
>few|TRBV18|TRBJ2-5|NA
CASSPSRGAETQYF
TGTGCCAGCTCACCCAGCAGGGGCGCAGAGACCCAGTACTTC